Detailed here is one T cell receptor (beta chain). Authors' methods: Estimation of nucleated cell counts relied on the amplification of reference gene primers. Assay: immunoSEQ multiplex PCR; the TCRdb copy retains only in-frame clones and omits some. The V and J calls and the clone size are those of that table, but D and trimming were determined from the DNA. The sample carries about 66,000 clones, around three quarters recorded once. This specimen belongs to a study of blood T cell repertoires in COVID-19. Study at large: Collection of acute and convalescent COVID-19 samples took place in the United States, Italy and Spain. Sample material is recorded as cDNA or gDNA derived from T cells, B-cell-depleted T cells, or PBMCs.

The germline CDR1 and CDR2 sequences are SGHTA and FQGNSA. This CDR3 spans 15 amino acids. V shed 5 bases and J 2 bases; nucleotides not matched to a gene: 9. This TCR was sampled from a human donor in a cohort sampled during active COVID-19. The gene calls are TRBV7-2 and TRBJ2-7; TRBD2 aligns across 7 bases. The sample taken for sequencing was peripheral blood. CDR3 residues: CASSPSVGRAYEQYF. The DNA for the CDR3 is TGTGCCAGCAGCCCTTCGGTAGGGAGGGCCTACGAGCAGTACTTC. Drawing the rest from reference TRBV7-2 and TRBJ2-7, the complete variable domain is GAGVSQSPSNKVTEKGKDVELRCDPISGHTALYWYRQSLGQGLEFLIYFQGNSAPDKSGLPSDRFSAERTGGSVSTLTIQRTQQEDSAVYLCASSPSVGRAYEQYFGPGTRLTVT.